This T cell receptor (beta chain) originates from a study of identical twins. The CDR3 consists of 14 residues. The germline V gene has CDR1 LGHDT and CDR2 YNNKEL (reference sequence). V lost 2 bases, J lost 3 bases, and 3 bases stayed unmatched. Healthy Caucasian individuals made up all the donors. A universal primer site was added by template switching, and unique molecular identifiers were carried by the cDNA. TCRdb passed the 5' RACE reads through MiXCR, listing each CDR3 protein once. The data contain around 1.7 million distinct CDR3 sequences, under 35% of them seen just once; the ten biggest clones take up about 0.25%. Overall study findings and caveats: Insertions were fewer in abundant cord blood beta clonotypes, whereas memory repertoires showed none of this pattern.

This clonotype came up many times. What it recognizes is unknown. The sequence derives from a newborn girl in good health. Sequences were obtained from cord blood. J is TRBJ2-7 and V is TRBV3-1; 8 nucleotides align to TRBD1. The CDR3 reads CASSQSDRVYEQYF. CDR3 coding DNA: TGTGCCAGCAGCCAATCGGACAGGGTCTACGAGCAGTACTTC.